This TCR beta chain was sequenced for a study of blood T cell repertoires in COVID-19. Study context: Sites in the United States, Italy and Spain provided acute and convalescent COVID-19 samples. PBMCs, B-cell-depleted T cells, or T cells provided the cDNA or gDNA that made up the material.

The V segment lost 5 bases and the J segment 2 bases; nucleotides outside the gene matches: 8. CDR3 size: 16 residues. The V gene's germline CDR1 is PRHDT and CDR2 FYEKMQ (reference sequence). Original analysis: Cell counts per sample came from amplifying reference gene primers. Profiling relied on immunoSEQ multiplex PCR, and the TCRdb table lists in-frame clones only, not all of them. D and trimming were read from the DNA, whereas the V and J calls and clone size are those reported in that table. This table holds roughly 180,000 clones, around 85% found once. Sequenced material: peripheral blood. The rearrangement links TRBV13 to TRBJ2-1; 8 positions agree with TRBD2. This receptor was taken from a man between 60 and 70 years old with acute or convalescent COVID-19. CDR3 sequence: CASSTLLAGTYNEQFF. The DNA of the CDR3 is TGTGCCAGCAGCACCCTTTTAGCGGGAACCTACAATGAGCAGTTCTTC. The complete variable domain, with remaining parts taken from reference TRBV13 and TRBJ2-1, reads AAGVIQSPRHLIKEKRETATLKCYPIPRHDTVYWYQQGPGQDPQFLISFYEKMQSDKGSIPDRFSAQQFSDYHSELNMSSLELGDSALYFCASSTLLAGTYNEQFFGPGTRLTVL.